Sequencing of this T cell receptor beta chain was carried out in a study of cytomegalovirus exposure and HLA in healthy donors. Background on the study: The approximately 110 validation repertoires used the same platform as the 650 to 800 first-cohort repertoires, a later analysis reported.

In regard to this clone: Its matching antigen is unknown.

Sequencing used immunoSEQ multiplex PCR; TCRdb keeps in-frame clones, though not all of them. This table holds tens of thousands of clones, around 94% found once. In germline, CDR1 is MNHEY, CDR2 SVGAGI. The CDR3 has 16 residues. With V trimmed by 4 bases and J by 0 bases, 2 bases remained unmatched. Study-wide results and caveats: Specificity of three CMV-associated chains for CMV antigens was verified in vitro.

Sequencing was carried out using PBMCs. The chain couples TRBV6-5 to TRBJ2-2, with 10 nucleotides matching TRBD1. This sequence originates from a woman younger than 35 in good health and CMV-seronegative. For the CDR3, the DNA is TGTGCCAGCAGTTCGACAGGGGGCGCGAACACCGGGGAGCTGTTTTTT. It yields the protein CASSSTGGANTGELFF.